The present TCR beta chain was sequenced within a study of cytomegalovirus exposure and HLA in healthy donors. Study observations and caveats: Rare TCR sequences predominated, though certain public TCRs were found in many donors.

Here immunoSEQ multiplex PCR was the method, and the copy in TCRdb shows in-frame clones only, minus some. The sample lists 150,000 to 200,000 clones, approximately 86% occurring once. With respect to this clone: As yet, its antigen is unknown.

The receptor was isolated from a young woman in good health and CMV-seronegative. Input material: PBMCs.

The CDR3 sequence: CATSGDTKDEKLFF. DNA for the CDR3: TGTGCCACCAGCGGCGACACGAAAGATGAAAAACTGTTTTTT. The V and J genes are TRBV15 and TRBJ1-4; D not certain. The CDR3 loop spans 14 amino acids. The germline V gene has CDR1 LNHNV and CDR2 YYDKDF (reference sequence). V lost 5 bases to trimming and J lost 6 bases, with 13 bases between them.